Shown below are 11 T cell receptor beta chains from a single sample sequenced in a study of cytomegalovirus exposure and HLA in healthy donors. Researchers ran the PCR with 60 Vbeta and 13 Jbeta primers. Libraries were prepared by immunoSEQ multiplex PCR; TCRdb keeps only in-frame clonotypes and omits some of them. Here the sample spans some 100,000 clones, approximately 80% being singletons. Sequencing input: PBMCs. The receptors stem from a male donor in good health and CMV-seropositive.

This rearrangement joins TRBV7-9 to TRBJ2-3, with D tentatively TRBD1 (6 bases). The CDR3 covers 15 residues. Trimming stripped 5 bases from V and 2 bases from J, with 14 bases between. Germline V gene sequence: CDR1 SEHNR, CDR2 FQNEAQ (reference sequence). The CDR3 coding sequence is TGTGCCAGCAGCGCACAAGGGGGTCACACAGATACGCAGTATTTT. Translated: CASSAQGGHTDTQYF.

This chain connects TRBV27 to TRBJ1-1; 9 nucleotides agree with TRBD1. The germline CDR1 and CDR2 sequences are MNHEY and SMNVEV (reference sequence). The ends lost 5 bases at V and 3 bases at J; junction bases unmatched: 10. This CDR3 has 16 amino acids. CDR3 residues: CASSPIHRGRHTEAFF. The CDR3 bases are TGTGCCAGCAGTCCAATCCACAGGGGGCGCCACACTGAAGCTTTCTTT.

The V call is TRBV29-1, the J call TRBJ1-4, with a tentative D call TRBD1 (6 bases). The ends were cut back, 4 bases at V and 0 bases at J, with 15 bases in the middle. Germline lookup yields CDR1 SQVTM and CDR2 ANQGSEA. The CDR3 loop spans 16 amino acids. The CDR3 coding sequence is TGCAGCGTTGGGGGACAACGATCTGCAACTAATGAAAAACTGTTTTTT. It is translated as CSVGGQRSATNEKLFF. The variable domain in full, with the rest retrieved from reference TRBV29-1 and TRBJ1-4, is SAVISQKPSRDICQRGTSLTIQCQVDSQVTMMFWYRQQPGQSLTLIATANQGSEATYESGFVIDKFPISRPNLTFSTLTVSNMSPEDSSIYLCSVGGQRSATNEKLFFGSGTQLSVL.

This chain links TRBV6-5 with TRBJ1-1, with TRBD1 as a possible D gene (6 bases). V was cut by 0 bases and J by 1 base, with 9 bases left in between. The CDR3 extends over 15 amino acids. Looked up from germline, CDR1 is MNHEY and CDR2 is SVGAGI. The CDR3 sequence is CASSYSGQRNTEAFF. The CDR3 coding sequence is TGTGCCAGCAGTTACTCCGGACAGCGGAACACTGAAGCTTTCTTT.

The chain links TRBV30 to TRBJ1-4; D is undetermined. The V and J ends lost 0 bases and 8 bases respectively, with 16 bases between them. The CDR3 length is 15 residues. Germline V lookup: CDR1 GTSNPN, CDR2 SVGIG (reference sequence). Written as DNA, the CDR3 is TGTGCCTGGAGTGTACGAGGGAGGGATAGAGAAAAACTGTTTTTT. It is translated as CAWSVRGRDREKLFF.

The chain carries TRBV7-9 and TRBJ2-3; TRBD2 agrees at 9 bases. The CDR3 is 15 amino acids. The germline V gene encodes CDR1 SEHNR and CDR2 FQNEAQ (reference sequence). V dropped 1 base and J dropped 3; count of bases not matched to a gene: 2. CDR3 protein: CASSLVSGGTDTQYF. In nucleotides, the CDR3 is TGTGCCAGCAGCTTAGTCAGCGGGGGGACAGATACGCAGTATTTT.

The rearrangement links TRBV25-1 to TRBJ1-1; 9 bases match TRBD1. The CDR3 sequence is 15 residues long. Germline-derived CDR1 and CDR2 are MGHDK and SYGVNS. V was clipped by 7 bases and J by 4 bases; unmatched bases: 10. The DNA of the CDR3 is TGTGCCAGCAACCCGGGACAGGGAGCTTCCACTGAAGCTTTCTTT. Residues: CASNPGQGASTEAFF.

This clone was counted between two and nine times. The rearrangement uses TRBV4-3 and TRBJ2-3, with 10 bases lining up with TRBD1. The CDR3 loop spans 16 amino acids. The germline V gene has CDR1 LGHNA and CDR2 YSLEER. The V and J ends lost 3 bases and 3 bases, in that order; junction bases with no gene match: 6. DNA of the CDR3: TGCGCCAGCAGCCAGAGCGACAGGGGGCGGACAGATACGCAGTATTTT. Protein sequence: CASSQSDRGRTDTQYF.

The CDR3 spells CASSSPLSSTDTQYF. CDR3 nucleotides: TGTGCCAGCAGCTCCCCTCTGTCTAGCACAGATACGCAGTATTTT. The V and J genes are TRBV5-4 and TRBJ2-3, with no clear D. Germline CDR1 SGHNT, CDR2 YYREEE (reference sequence). Between the trimmed V and J ends, which lost 3 bases and 0 bases, there was a span of 11 bases. The CDR3 is made up of 15 amino acids.

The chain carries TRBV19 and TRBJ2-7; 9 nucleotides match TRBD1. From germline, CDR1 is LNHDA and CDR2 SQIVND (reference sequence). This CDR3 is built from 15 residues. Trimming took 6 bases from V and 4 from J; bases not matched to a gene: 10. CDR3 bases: TGTGCCAGTAGGCTTCGACAGGGGGGCAATTACGAGCAGTACTTC. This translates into CASRLRQGGNYEQYF.

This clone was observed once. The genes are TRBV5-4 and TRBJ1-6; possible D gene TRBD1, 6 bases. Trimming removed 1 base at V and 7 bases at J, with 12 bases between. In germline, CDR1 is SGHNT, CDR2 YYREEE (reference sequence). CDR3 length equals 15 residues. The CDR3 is CASSLNSQGNSPLHF. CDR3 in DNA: TGTGCCAGCAGCTTGAACTCCCAGGGGAATTCACCCCTCCACTTT.